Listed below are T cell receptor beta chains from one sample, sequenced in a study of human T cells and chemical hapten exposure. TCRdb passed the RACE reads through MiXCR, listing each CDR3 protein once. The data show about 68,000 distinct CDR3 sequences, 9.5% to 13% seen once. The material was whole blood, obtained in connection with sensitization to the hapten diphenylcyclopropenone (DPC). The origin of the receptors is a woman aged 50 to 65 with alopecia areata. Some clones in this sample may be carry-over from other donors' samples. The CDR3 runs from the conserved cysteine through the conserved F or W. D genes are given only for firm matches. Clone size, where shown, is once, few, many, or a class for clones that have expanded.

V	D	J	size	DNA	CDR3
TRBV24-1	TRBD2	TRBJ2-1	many	TGTGCCACCAGTGACCGGCTAGCGGGAGGTAAGGGGTACAATGAGCAGTTCTTC	CATSDRLAGGKGYNEQFF
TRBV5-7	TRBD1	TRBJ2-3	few	TGTGCCAGCAGCCAAGGACAGGGGACAGATACGCAGTATTTT	CASSQGQGTDTQYF
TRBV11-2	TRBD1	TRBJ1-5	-	TGTGCCAGCAGCCCCACAGGGGGCGTTGGCAATCAGCCCCAGCATTTT	CASSPTGGVGNQPQHF
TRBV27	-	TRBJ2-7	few	TGTGCCAGCAGTTTATCGCCCAAAGCCTACGAGCAGTACTTC	CASSLSPKAYEQYF
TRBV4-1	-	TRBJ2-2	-	TGCGCCAGCAGCCAAGGGCCAAACACCGGGGAGCTGTTTTTT	CASSQGPNTGELFF
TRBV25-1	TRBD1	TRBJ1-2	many	TGTGCCAGCAGTGAAGGACAGGGGGCCGCGAACTATGGCTACACCTTC	CASSEGQGAANYGYTF
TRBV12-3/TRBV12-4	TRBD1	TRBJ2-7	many	TGTGCCAGCAGTCCACTCCGGACAGGGGGCTTCGAGCAGTACTTC	CASSPLRTGGFEQYF
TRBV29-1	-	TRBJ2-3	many	TGCAGCGCCCGGGGAGTAGGAGCAGATACGCAGTATTTT	CSARGVGADTQYF
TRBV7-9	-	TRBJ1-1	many	TGTGCCAGCAGCTCGCAACAGGGAGGTGAAGCTTTCTTT	CASSSQQGGEAFF
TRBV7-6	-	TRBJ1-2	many	TGTGCCAGCAGCTTAGGGGACTATGGCTACACCTTC	CASSLGDYGYTF
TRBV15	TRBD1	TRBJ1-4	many	TGTGCCACCAGCAGAGCGGACAGGGTGAATGAAAAACTGTTTTTT	CATSRADRVNEKLFF
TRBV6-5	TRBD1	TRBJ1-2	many	TGTGCCAGCAGGGAACAGGGGGCAGGCTATGGCTACACCTTC	CASREQGAGYGYTF
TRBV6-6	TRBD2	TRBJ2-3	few	TGTGCCAGCAGTTACTCGAACCTAGCGGGAGCCTCAGATACGCAGTATTTT	CASSYSNLAGASDTQYF
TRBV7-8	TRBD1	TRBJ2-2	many	TGTGCCAGCAGCTCCCGACAGGGCAACGGGGAGCTGTTTTTT	CASSSRQGNGELFF
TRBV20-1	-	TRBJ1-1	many	TGCAGTGCTAGAGATAGACAGGCTGTGGCTGAAGCTTTCTTT	CSARDRQAVAEAFF
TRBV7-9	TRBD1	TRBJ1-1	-	TGTGCCAGCAGAAAACAGGGGACTGAAGCTTTCTTT	CASRKQGTEAFF
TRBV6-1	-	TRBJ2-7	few	TGTGCCAGCAGTGAAGCGGACGGACCCTACGAGCAGTACTTC	CASSEADGPYEQYF
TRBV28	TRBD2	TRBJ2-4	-	TGTGCCAGCAGTTTAAGAGGGGCTAGCGGGAGCGGAAACATTCAGTACTTC	CASSLRGASGSGNIQYF
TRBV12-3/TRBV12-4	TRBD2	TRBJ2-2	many	TGTGCCAGCAAGAGAGGCGGGAGGGGGGAGCTGTTTTTT	CASKRGGRGELFF
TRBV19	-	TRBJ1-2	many	TGTGCCAGTAGTATGGCCAGTGTTAACTATGGCTACACCTTC	CASSMASVNYGYTF
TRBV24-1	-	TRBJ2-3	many	TGTGCCACCAGTGGGGACAACACAGATACGCAGTATTTT	CATSGDNTDTQYF
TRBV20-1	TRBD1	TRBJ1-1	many	TGCAGTGCCAGGGGGGGCGCGGACACTGAAGCTTTCTTT	CSARGGADTEAFF
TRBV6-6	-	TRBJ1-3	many	TGTGCCAGCAGCGCAGGGGATAACTCTGGAAACACCATATATTTT	CASSAGDNSGNTIYF
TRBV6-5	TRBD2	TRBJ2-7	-	TGTGCCAGCAGGCCCCCCTCTAGCGGACCTTACGAGCAGTACTTC	CASRPPSSGPYEQYF
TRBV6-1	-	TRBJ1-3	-	TGTGCCAGCAGTGTGGTGCCCGAAGGAGGAAACACCATATATTTT	CASSVVPEGGNTIYF
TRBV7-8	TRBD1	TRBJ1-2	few	TGTGCCAGCAGCTCCGACAGGGGAAGGGGCTATGGCTACACCTTC	CASSSDRGRGYGYTF
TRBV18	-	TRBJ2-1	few	TGTGCCAGCTCAAAGGGTTCAAGCTCCTACAATGAGCAGTTCTTC	CASSKGSSSYNEQFF
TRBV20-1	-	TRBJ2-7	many	TGCAGTGCTAGAGATCAGGACATCTACGAGCAGTACTTC	CSARDQDIYEQYF
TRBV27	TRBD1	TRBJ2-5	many	TGTGCCAGCAGTTCCCAGCCGGGGACAGAGTACCAAGAGACCCAGTACTTC	CASSSQPGTEYQETQYF
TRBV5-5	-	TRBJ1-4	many	TGTGCCAGCAGCTTCCGAGGGGCAGGAGAAAAACTGTTTTTT	CASSFRGAGEKLFF
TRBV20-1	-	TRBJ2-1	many	TGCAGTGCGTTACCCCTCAGGGGGGGGCGTGAGAATGAGCAGTTCTTC	CSALPLRGGRENEQFF
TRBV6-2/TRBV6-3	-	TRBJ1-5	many	TGTGCCAGCAGTTACTCGTCCCGGGGCCAGCCCCAGCATTTT	CASSYSSRGQPQHF
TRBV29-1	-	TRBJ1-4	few	TGCAGCGTCACCCGAAAGGGCGTTAATGAAAAACTGTTTTTT	CSVTRKGVNEKLFF
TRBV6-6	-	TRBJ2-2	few	TGTGCCAGCAGTTCCATCGGAACCGGGGAGCTGTTTTTT	CASSSIGTGELFF
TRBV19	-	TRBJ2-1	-	TGTGCCAGTAGTATAGTCCCTCCCTCCTACAATGAGCAGTTCTTC	CASSIVPPSYNEQFF
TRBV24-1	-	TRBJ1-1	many	TGTGCCACCAGTGACAATATGAACACTGAAGCTTTCTTT	CATSDNMNTEAFF
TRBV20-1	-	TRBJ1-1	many	TGCAGTGCTAGGGTGAGGGGCCGAAGGATGAACACTGAAGCTTTCTTT	CSARVRGRRMNTEAFF
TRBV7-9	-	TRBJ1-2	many	TGTGCCAGCAGCTCAACAGACTATGGCTACACCTTC	CASSSTDYGYTF
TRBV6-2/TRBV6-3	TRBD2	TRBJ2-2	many	TGTGCCAGCACCTCCCGGGGGGGAACCGGGGAGCTGTTTTTT	CASTSRGGTGELFF
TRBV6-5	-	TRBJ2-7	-	TGTGCCAGCCGCATGGGGAACTCCTACGAGCAGTACTTC	CASRMGNSYEQYF
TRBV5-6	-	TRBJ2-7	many	TGTGCCAGCAGCTCAGACCGCATCTCCTACGAGCAGTACTTC	CASSSDRISYEQYF
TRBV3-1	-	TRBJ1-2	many	TGTGCCAGCAGCCCCCGGGGACACCTTAACTATGGCTACACCTTC	CASSPRGHLNYGYTF
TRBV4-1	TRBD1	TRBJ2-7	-	TGCGCCAGCAGCCAGGCATGGGTGCAGGGGGCTTCCTACGAGCAGTACTTC	CASSQAWVQGASYEQYF
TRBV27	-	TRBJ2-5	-	TGTGCCAGCAGTTTAAAGGGACGAAGGCAAGAGACCCAGTACTTC	CASSLKGRRQETQYF
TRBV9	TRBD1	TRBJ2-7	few	TGTGCCAGCAGCTCACAGGGGGCCTACGAGCAGTACTTC	CASSSQGAYEQYF
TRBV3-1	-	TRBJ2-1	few	TGTGCCAGCAGCCAAGAACCCCCTGTTCTCAGCTCCGATGAGCAGTTCTTC	CASSQEPPVLSSDEQFF
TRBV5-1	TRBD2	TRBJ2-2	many	TGCGCCAGCAGCTCGAGGACTAGCGGGAACACCGGGGAGCTGTTTTTT	CASSSRTSGNTGELFF
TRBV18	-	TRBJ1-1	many	TGTGCCAGCTCACCCCAGAAATTGATGATTGATGTCACTGAAGCTTTCTTT	CASSPQKLMIDVTEAFF
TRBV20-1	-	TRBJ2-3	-	TGCAGTGCTAGGGACCAGGGCACAGATACGCAGTATTTT	CSARDQGTDTQYF
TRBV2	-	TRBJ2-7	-	TGTGCCAGCAGCGGGGGACAGAGGCACGAGCAGTACTTC	CASSGGQRHEQYF
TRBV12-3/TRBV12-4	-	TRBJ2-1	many	TGTGCCAGCCGGGTCAGCTCCTACAATGAGCAGTTCTTC	CASRVSSYNEQFF
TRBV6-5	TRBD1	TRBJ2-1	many	TGTGCCAGCAGTTACCCGGGACAGGGAAAGCAGTTCTTC	CASSYPGQGKQFF
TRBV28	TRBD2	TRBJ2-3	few	TGTGCCAGCAGCCCTCTAGGGGCGGGAGAGCGCACAGATACGCAGTATTTT	CASSPLGAGERTDTQYF
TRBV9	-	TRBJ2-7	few	TGTGCCAGCAGCGCCCCTGGCAGAGCCTACGAGCAGTACTTC	CASSAPGRAYEQYF
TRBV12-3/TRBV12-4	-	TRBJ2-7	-	TGTGCCAGCAGTTGGGCGGGTCGCTCCTACGAGCAGTACTTC	CASSWAGRSYEQYF
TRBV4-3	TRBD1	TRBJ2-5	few	TGCGCCAGCAGTTACAGGGGGCAAGAGACCCAGTACTTC	CASSYRGQETQYF
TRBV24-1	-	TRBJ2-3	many	TGTGCCACCTCAAGCGATTTCTTAGATACGCAGTATTTT	CATSSDFLDTQYF
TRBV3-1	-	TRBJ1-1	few	TGTGCCAGCAGCCAAGTCGAGAACACTGAAGCTTTCTTT	CASSQVENTEAFF
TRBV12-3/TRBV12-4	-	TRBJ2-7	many	TGTGCCAGCAGCTCATCTACGAAGCAGTACTTC	CASSSSTKQYF